This TCR beta chain originates from a study of T-cell memory formation after mild COVID-19. Germline CDR1 reads SGHTA; CDR2 reads FQGTGA. The CDR3 loop spans 15 amino acids. V was cut by 1 base and J by 5 bases, with 12 bases left in between. A single record per CDR3 protein comes from TCRdb applying MiXCR to the 5' RACE reads. This table has around 310,000 distinct CDR3 sequences, roughly an eighth appearing once. Study-level findings and limits: The finding that pre-infection memory included some responding clones suggested that cross-reactive memory joined. Contracting CD8+ clones were enriched in EMRA, CD4+ mainly in CM and EM.

This clonotype has just a few counts. Antigen unknown. Sequencing used PBMCs or a T cell subset sorted from them (not recorded which). The TCR comes from a young man who had mild COVID-19 (a few samples of this study predate the infection). Cell type and time point are not known. This chain uses TRBV7-3 with TRBJ2-1; no clear D. CDR3 sequence (DNA): TGTGCCAGCAGCTTAAACTGGGGTTTTAACAATGAGCAGTTCTTC. It is translated as CASSLNWGFNNEQFF. Drawing the rest from reference TRBV7-3 and TRBJ2-1, the complete variable domain is GAGVSQTPSNKVTEKGKYVELRCDPISGHTALYWYRQSLGQGPEFLIYFQGTGAADDSGLPNDRFFAVRPEGSVSTLKIQRTERGDSAVYLCASSLNWGFNNEQFFGPGTRLTVL.